This TCR beta chain was recovered during a study of T-cell memory formation after mild COVID-19. Study overall: Largely, TCR clusters stayed within a single donor.

TCRdb used MiXCR to reprocess the 5' RACE reads, holding one entry per CDR3 protein. Here the sample spans some 410,000 distinct CDR3 sequences, 20% to 25% being singletons. In germline, CDR1 is SGDLS, CDR2 YYNGEE. CDR3 length: 15 amino acids. J lost 3 bases, V lost 3 bases, and 7 bases had no gene match. Notes on this clonotype: As yet, its antigen is unknown.

Study-wide findings and caveats: Later expanders leaned toward CD4+, whereas clones contracting from day 15 to 85 were balanced CD4/CD8. Contracting clones localized mainly to CM and EM when CD4+ and mainly to EMRA when CD8+. Pre-infection memory held some responding clones, suggesting pre-existing cross-reactive T cells responded.

This clonotype originated in an adult woman who had mild COVID-19 (a few samples of this study predate the infection). Cell type and time point are not known. The sample taken for sequencing was PBMCs or a T cell subset sorted from them (not recorded which). This rearrangement joins TRBV9 to TRBJ2-3; 7 nucleotides agree with TRBD2. The CDR3 loop is CASSAGGAVTDTQYF. The CDR3, as DNA: TGTGCCAGCAGCGCGGGAGGCGCCGTAACAGATACGCAGTATTTT.